This T cell receptor (beta chain) was profiled in a study of blood T cell repertoires in COVID-19. For the study at large: Whether acute or convalescent, the COVID-19 samples came from the United States, Italy and Spain. In each case, the material was cDNA or gDNA derived from T cells, B-cell-depleted T cells, or PBMCs.

The method was immunoSEQ multiplex PCR; TCRdb's version includes in-frame clones alone and lacks a portion of them. The sample lists about 70,000 clones, around 83% occurring once. CDR1 SGDLS and CDR2 YYNGEE come from the germline V gene. The CDR3 extends over 14 amino acids. The V gene end was trimmed by 5 bases and the J gene end by 3 bases; junction bases not matched to a gene: 6. Sequencing was performed on peripheral blood. The rearrangement links TRBV9 to TRBJ2-7, with TRBD1 matching 9 bases. The sequence came from a man older than 75 with acute or convalescent COVID-19. CDR3 in DNA: TGTGCCAGCAGTTACGGACAGGGGAACTACGAGCAGTACTTC. Encoded protein: CASSYGQGNYEQYF.